The 15 T cell receptor beta chains reported below all come from one sample, sequenced in a study of patients and donors after allogeneic stem cell transplantation. Via MiXCR, TCRdb re-called the RT-PCR reads, giving one row per CDR3 protein. The top ten hold around 3% of the sample, which has around 150,000 distinct CDR3 sequences, 30% seen once. The source material was blood, either unsorted or a sorted T cell fraction (not recorded which). Source of these receptors: a human donor who was either an allogeneic HSCT recipient or a stem cell or donor lymphocyte infusion donor (not recorded which). It is not recorded whose cells these are; they may come from a transplant donor.

The genes are TRBV10-3 and TRBJ2-7; 11 bases align to TRBD2. Trimming at V came to 4 bases and at J to 3 bases, leaving 5 bases not matched to a gene. The CDR3 runs to 15 residues. CDR1 and CDR2 (germline): ENHRY, SYGVKD. The CDR3 coding sequence is TGTGCCATCAGTGGGGCGGGGACTAGCGGCTACGAGCAGTACTTC. It is translated as CAISGAGTSGYEQYF.

The gene calls are TRBV12-3 or TRBV12-4 and TRBJ2-2, with 7 bases that match TRBD1. The CDR3 runs to 16 residues. V was pared by 0 bases and J by 7 bases, with 8 bases of the junction left unmatched. CDR3 coding DNA: TGTGCCAGCAGTTTAGCCCCAGGGGGAAGGGGCGGGGAGCTGTTTTTT. Amino acid sequence: CASSLAPGGRGGELFF.

The sample holds a few counts of this clonotype. The chain joins TRBV6-5 to TRBJ2-1, with TRBD2 matching over 9 bases. This CDR3 has 19 amino acids. Per germline, CDR1 MNHEY and CDR2 SVGAGI. V dropped 0 bases and J dropped 4; count of bases not matched to a gene: 13. For the CDR3, the DNA is TGTGCCAGCAGTTACTCGTCTCTACACCTTACTAGCGGGTACAATGAGCAGTTCTTC. Amino acid sequence: CASSYSSLHLTSGYNEQFF.

In this sample, this clonotype turned up a few times. This chain connects TRBV20-1 to TRBJ2-1; 11 bases line up with TRBD2. Trimming removed 6 bases from V and 7 bases from J; junction bases left unmatched: 5. The germline CDR1 and CDR2 sequences are DFQATT and SNEGSKA (reference sequence). The CDR3 has 13 residues. In DNA form, the CDR3 reads TGCAGTGCGACTAGCGGGATAGGGAATGAGCAGTTCTTC. Encoded protein: CSATSGIGNEQFF.

This clonotype was counted a few times. This chain joins TRBV20-1 and TRBJ1-5; no clear D gene. The germline gives CDR1 DFQATT, CDR2 SNEGSKA (reference sequence). The germline V and J ends were trimmed by 2 bases and 3 bases, with 11 bases remaining between them. This CDR3 spans 14 amino acids. The CDR3 region has the DNA TGCAGTGCTAGATCGGCTACCGACAATCAGCCCCAGCATTTT. Amino acids: CSARSATDNQPQHF.

This rearrangement joins TRBV5-1 to TRBJ2-1; TRBD2 agrees at 8 bases. The V gene end was trimmed by 4 bases and the J gene end by 8 bases; junction bases not matched to a gene: 11. The CDR3 covers 15 residues. Germline V gives CDR1 SGHRS, CDR2 YFSETQ. CDR3 region: CASSVGGLVVDEQFF. Written as DNA, the CDR3 is TGCGCCAGCAGCGTCGGGGGACTAGTTGTTGATGAGCAGTTCTTC.

A remark on this clonotype: The junction differs from germline at one of its ends, possibly a read error. The chain couples TRBV5-5 to TRBJ2-6; D is unclear. This CDR3 region has 15 residues. Germline CDR1 is SGHKS and CDR2 is YYEKEE (reference sequence). The CDR3 DNA reads as TGTGCCAGCAGCTTGGTAGTCGCTGGAGCCAACGTCCTGACTTTC. The encoded protein is CASSLVVAGANVLTF.

This rearrangement joins TRBV12-3 or TRBV12-4 to TRBJ2-5; TRBD2 might be the D (5 bases). V was shortened by 5 bases and J by 2 bases, with 12 bases between the two germline ends. CDR3 length: 14 residues. The CDR3: CASSVLPGQETQYF. In DNA, the CDR3 is TGTGCCAGCAGTGTACTCCCGGGGCAAGAGACCCAGTACTTC.

The gene calls are TRBV12-3 or TRBV12-4 and TRBJ1-4; TRBD1 matches at 7 bases. The CDR3 is made up of 15 amino acids. The J segment lost 8 bases and the V segment lost 6 bases, leaving 12 bases of the junction unmatched. CDR3 nucleotides: TGTGCCAGCAGCCCCCCGACAGGGTTTGACGAAAAACTGTTTTTT. As protein: CASSPPTGFDEKLFF.

This clonotype was observed a few times. V and J are TRBV7-2 and TRBJ2-3, with TRBD2 identical over 11 bases. The V gene's germline CDR1 is SGHTA and CDR2 FQGNSA. The CDR3 totals 15 residues. The trim removed 1 base at V and 5 bases at J, leaving 2 bases unmatched. CDR3 residues: CASSLEGLAGDTQYF. The CDR3 coding sequence is TGTGCCAGCAGCTTAGAAGGACTAGCGGGAGATACGCAGTATTTT.

This sequence joins TRBV29-1 and TRBJ1-2; D possibly corresponds to TRBD1 (6 bases). Trimming removed 7 bases at V and 8 bases at J, with 20 bases between. CDR3 length: 13 residues. Germline CDR1 is SQVTM and CDR2 is ANQGSEA. CDR3 DNA sequence: TGCAGCGCTAAGAGGGGGGACCGGCGCGGCTACACCTTC. Encoded protein: CSAKRGDRRGYTF.

The genes are TRBV28 and TRBJ1-5; no firm D call. Between the trimmed V and J ends, which lost 1 base and 8 bases, there was a span of 3 bases. Germline lookup yields CDR1 MDHEN and CDR2 SYDVKM. The CDR3 loop spans 11 amino acids. The CDR3 bases are TGTGCCAGCAGTTTATACGAGCCCCAGCATTTT. Its translation: CASSLYEPQHF.

The rearrangement joins TRBV5-8 to TRBJ2-1, with D perhaps being TRBD1 or TRBD2 (6 bases each). V lost 7 bases to trimming and J lost 4 bases, with 21 bases between them. The CDR3 has 16 residues. Germline CDR1 and CDR2: SGHTS and YDEGEE. The CDR3 DNA reads as TGTGCCAGCTTGCAAGGAGGGGGGTTTCCATACAATGAGCAGTTCTTC. Protein product: CASLQGGGFPYNEQFF.

CDR3 sequence reads: CASSLQILAGQETQYF. The CDR3 DNA is TGCGCCAGCAGCTTGCAAATATTAGCGGGACAAGAGACCCAGTACTTC. The chain uses TRBV5-1 and TRBJ2-5; 8 bases fit TRBD2. Germline V gene sequence: CDR1 SGHRS, CDR2 YFSETQ. V lost 1 base, J lost 2 bases, and 7 bases stayed unmatched. CDR3 length equals 16 residues.

The chain employs TRBV2 and TRBJ1-6; 10 bases agree with TRBD1. The germline CDR1 and CDR2 sequences are SNHLY and FYNNEI. The CDR3 consists of 14 residues. J gave up 10 bases and V 5 bases, and 5 bases lay outside the gene matches. The CDR3 nucleotides are TGTGCCAGCAGTCCTGACAGGGGGCTATCACCCCTCCACTTT. Translation gives CASSPDRGLSPLHF.